The present entry profiles one T cell receptor beta chain with its context. What it binds is not known. The record originates from a study of OX40 agonist ivuxolimab in advanced cancers. Study context: Age averaged around 59 years (range roughly 20 to 90), and roughly 80% were male. Study outcomes and limitations: At 0.1 to 3.0 mg/kg and by week 6, CD4+ and CD8+ T cells in the blood had expanded clonally.

The assay was immunoSEQ multiplex PCR, and TCRdb's table has in-frame clones only and misses some. The data contain around 69,000 clones, approximately 90% of them singletons. Samples of blood were obtained at baseline, on cycle 4 day 1, and on cycle 7 day 1. The CDR3 spans 15 residues. V dropped 3 bases and J dropped 5; count of bases not matched to a gene: 6. The germline gives CDR1 KGHSH, CDR2 LQKENI. The receptor was isolated from an adult with an advanced solid tumor such as melanoma, head and neck, liver or kidney cancer. The V gene is TRBV18, the J gene TRBJ2-4; 8 bases line up with TRBD1. The sample consisted of CD4+ or CD8+ T cells sorted from blood, taken in a trial of the OX40 agonist ivuxolimab. CDR3 nucleotides: TGTGCCAGCTCACCCAGGACAGGGCGAGAAAACATTCAGTACTTC. Translation gives CASSPRTGRENIQYF.